The 20 T cell receptor beta chains below come from one sample, sequenced in a study of type 1 regulatory T cells. TCRdb reprocessed the reads with MiXCR, giving one entry per CDR3 protein. The data hold approximately 45,000 distinct CDR3 sequences, with roughly an eighth observed a single time. These receptors' antigens are unknown. Sequenced material: cultured non-Tr1 T cells, either the whole culture or a sorted T cell fraction (not recorded which). These receptors originate from a human donor in good health.

This clonotype was counted many times. V and J are TRBV18 and TRBJ1-4; no firm D call. CDR1 KGHSH and CDR2 LQKENI come from the germline V gene. There are 16 residues in the CDR3. The V gene lost 1 base and the J gene lost 0 bases, with 9 bases spanning the gap. The CDR3 here is CASSPQRISTNEKLFF. The DNA of the CDR3 is TGTGCCAGCTCACCACAAAGGATCTCAACTAATGAAAAACTGTTTTTT.

This clonotype was found many times. This chain uses TRBV19 with TRBJ2-5; tentatively, D is TRBD1 or TRBD2 (5 bases each). Per the germline V gene, CDR1 is LNHDA and CDR2 is SQIVND (reference sequence). V was trimmed by 8 bases and J by 2 bases, leaving 15 bases between them. The CDR3 consists of 14 residues. CDR3 protein: CASRRGDKQETQYF. The CDR3, as DNA: TGTGCCAGTCGGAGAGGGGATAAGCAAGAGACCCAGTACTTC.

Comments on this clonotype: A far larger clone is a single base away, which makes a read error likely. The chain couples TRBV10-3 to TRBJ2-5; TRBD1 might be the D (5 bases). CDR1 is ENHRY and CDR2 is SYGVKD in the germline V gene. This CDR3 spans 14 amino acids. V dropped 9 bases and J dropped 11 bases, with 25 bases sitting between them. CDR3 in amino acids: CAIRGRNSYNEQYF. As DNA, the CDR3 is TGTGCCATAAGGGGCCGAAACTCCTACAATGAGCAGTACTTC.

This clonotype was seen many times. V is TRBV18 and J is TRBJ2-3; no clear D gene. The CDR3 is made up of 14 amino acids. The germline V gene has CDR1 KGHSH and CDR2 LQKENI. V dropped 3 bases and J dropped 4 bases, with 11 bases sitting between them. CDR3 in amino acids: CASSPRLGADTQYF. Here the CDR3 DNA reads TGTGCCAGCTCACCCCGGTTAGGAGCAGATACGCAGTATTTT.

This clonotype was seen ten or more times. This chain joins TRBV7-2 and TRBJ2-4, with 7 bases identical to TRBD2. CDR1 and CDR2 (germline): SGHTA, FQGNSA. V shed 1 base, J shed 5 bases, and the junction held 5 bases outside the gene matches. This CDR3 region has 15 residues. Written as DNA, the CDR3 is TGTGCCAGCAGCTTAGTACGTCGGGGGGAAAACATTCAGTACTTC. This translates into CASSLVRRGENIQYF.

The J gene is TRBJ2-3, the V gene TRBV5-1; D remains ambiguous. V lost 6 bases to trimming and J lost 0 bases, with 14 bases between them. CDR3 length: 15 amino acids. The germline CDR1 and CDR2 sequences are SGHRS and YFSETQ. As DNA, the CDR3 is TGCGCCAGCACTAAGCAGGAGAGAAGCACAGATACGCAGTATTTT. Protein: CASTKQERSTDTQYF.

The V and J genes are TRBV7-2 and TRBJ1-2; D is possibly TRBD1 (6 bases). The CDR3 consists of 13 residues. The germline gives CDR1 SGHTA, CDR2 FQGNSA. Deletions cut 5 bases from V and 3 bases from J, with 10 bases between. Written as DNA, the CDR3 is TGTGCCAGCAGCGTTACAGGGCACTATGGCTACACCTTC. It codes for CASSVTGHYGYTF.

Judged by abundance, this clonotype is medium-sized (0.01 to 0.1%). V is TRBV28 and J is TRBJ2-1; 7 bases map to TRBD2. The CDR3 extends over 15 amino acids. Germline assignment: CDR1 MDHEN and CDR2 SYDVKM. The ends lost 8 bases at V and 4 bases at J; junction bases unmatched: 11. This chain's CDR3 is CASDPSSGAYNEQFF. The CDR3 nucleotides are TGTGCCAGCGACCCATCTAGCGGAGCGTACAATGAGCAGTTCTTC. Variable domain in full (rest from reference TRBV28 and TRBJ2-1): DVKVTQSSRYLVKRTGEKVFLECVQDMDHENMFWYRQDPGLGLRLIYFSYDVKMKEKGDIPEGYSVSREKKERFSLILESASTNQTSMYLCASDPSSGAYNEQFFGPGTRLTVL.

In its sample, this clonotype was seen a few times. The rearrangement links TRBV20-1 to TRBJ1-1; TRBD1 matches at 7 bases. The germline V gene encodes CDR1 DFQATT and CDR2 SNEGSKA (reference sequence). J lost 5 bases, V lost 0 bases, and 9 bases had no gene match. The CDR3 consists of 15 residues. In DNA form, the CDR3 reads TGCAGTGCTAGAGAGATACAGGGGATAGGGACTGAAGCTTTCTTT. Translated: CSAREIQGIGTEAFF.

This clonotype was found a few times. The rearrangement joins TRBV19 to TRBJ1-1; D is perhaps TRBD1 (6 bases). Trimming removed 9 bases from V and 10 bases from J, with 15 bases in between. Germline lookup yields CDR1 LNHDA and CDR2 SQIVND (reference sequence). The length of the CDR3 is 11 residues. CDR3 loop: CASRGAGAAFF. The CDR3 DNA sequence: TGTGCCAGCCGGGGGGCAGGGGCAGCTTTCTTT.

This clonotype was seen at least ten times. This chain's CDR3 is CASSPPLGGSETQYF. CDR3 sequence (DNA): TGTGCCAGCAGTCCTCCCCTGGGGGGTTCGGAGACCCAGTACTTC. This rearrangement joins TRBV12-3 or TRBV12-4 to TRBJ2-5, with a tentative D call TRBD2 (6 bases). The CDR3 consists of 15 residues. V was pared by 5 bases and J by 5 bases, with 18 bases between.

This clonotype was counted ten times or more. The chain is built from TRBV6-5 and TRBJ1-1, with D perhaps TRBD1 (6 bases). The length of the CDR3 is 12 residues. Germline loops: CDR1 MNHEY, CDR2 SVGAGI. V dropped 8 bases and J dropped 4 bases, with 11 bases sitting between them. CDR3 sequence (DNA): TGTGCCAGCCGCAGGGGATTCACTGAAGCTTTCTTT. Protein: CASRRGFTEAFF.

There are a few counts of this clonotype. The chain has TRBV10-3 and TRBJ1-2; TRBD1 might be the D (6 bases). There are 12 residues in the CDR3. V was pared by 6 bases and J by 2 bases, with 7 bases between. CDR1 is ENHRY, CDR2 SYGVKD, per germline. The DNA of the CDR3 is TGTGCCATCAGCAGGGGCAACTATGGCTACACCTTC. It specifies CAISRGNYGYTF.

This clonotype was seen many times. This chain joins TRBV9 and TRBJ2-2, with D hard to call. The CDR3 consists of 13 residues. V was shortened by 1 base and J by 6 bases, with 7 bases between the two germline ends. Germline V gene data show CDR1 as SGDLS and CDR2 as YYNGEE. The CDR3 bases are TGTGCCAGCAGCGTATATTCCTCCGGGGAGCTGTTTTTT. It codes for CASSVYSSGELFF.

As concerns this clonotype: This could be a read error, since a much larger clone is one nucleotide away. The genes are TRBV20-1 and TRBJ2-5; 10 bases are a match to TRBD2. The CDR3 sequence is 14 residues long. The germline V gene encodes CDR1 DFQATT and CDR2 SNEGSKA (reference sequence). The DNA for the CDR3 is TGCAGTGCTAGCCCTAGCGGGGGACAAGAGACCCAGCACTTC. Translating gives CSASPSGGQETQHF.

This clonotype was seen ten or more times. V and J are TRBV14 and TRBJ2-2; D may be TRBD2 (6 bases). Per germline, CDR1 SGHDN and CDR2 FVKESK. The CDR3 runs 16 residues. V lost 7 bases and J lost 0, with 15 bases in between. CDR3 amino acids: CASTRTKPTNTGELFF. For the CDR3, the DNA is TGTGCCAGCACCCGGACTAAACCTACGAACACCGGGGAGCTGTTTTTT. Supplemented by reference TRBV14 and TRBJ2-2, the full variable domain reads EAGVTQFPSHSVIEKGQTVTLRCDPISGHDNLYWYRRVMGKEIKFLLHFVKESKQDESGMPNNRFLAERTGGTYSTLKVQPAELEDSGVYFCASTRTKPTNTGELFFGEGSRLTVL.

This clonotype was recorded at least ten times. The chain joins TRBV9 to TRBJ1-2; D perhaps matches TRBD1 (5 bases). The CDR3 contains 13 residues. V was cut by 4 bases and J by 4 bases, with 11 bases left in between. Per the germline V gene, CDR1 is SGDLS and CDR2 is YYNGEE. The CDR3 region has the DNA TGTGCCAGCAGCATGCCGGGACCCTATGGCTACACCTTC. Translated, it gives CASSMPGPYGYTF.

This clonotype was detected a few times. The chain uses TRBV18 and TRBJ1-1, with D possibly being TRBD1 (5 bases). The CDR3 is 14 residues long. Trimming took off 3 bases at V and 5 bases at J, with 13 bases between the two ends. Germline V gene lookup returns CDR1 KGHSH and CDR2 LQKENI. The CDR3 region is CASSPGQGETEAFF. CDR3 coding DNA: TGTGCCAGCTCACCGGGCCAGGGAGAAACTGAAGCTTTCTTT.

A note on this clonotype: A read error may produce the germline difference seen at one junction end. V and J are TRBV6-6 and TRBJ2-5; tentatively, D is TRBD1 (8 bases). CDR3 length equals 14 residues. The V gene's germline CDR1 is MNHNY and CDR2 SVGAGI (reference sequence). The CDR3 DNA reads TGTGCCAGCAGTGCAAGACAGGGGAGGGAGACCCAGCACTTC. It is translated as CASSARQGRETQHF.

This clonotype was recorded many times. The chain employs TRBV12-3 or TRBV12-4 and TRBJ1-2; D is uncertain. The CDR3 has 14 residues. Trimming shortened V by 3 bases and J by 7 bases, and 15 bases separated the two germline ends. CDR3 coding DNA: TGTGCCAGCAGTTTCTGGGGTACGTCCCGTGGCTACACCTTC. Residues: CASSFWGTSRGYTF.